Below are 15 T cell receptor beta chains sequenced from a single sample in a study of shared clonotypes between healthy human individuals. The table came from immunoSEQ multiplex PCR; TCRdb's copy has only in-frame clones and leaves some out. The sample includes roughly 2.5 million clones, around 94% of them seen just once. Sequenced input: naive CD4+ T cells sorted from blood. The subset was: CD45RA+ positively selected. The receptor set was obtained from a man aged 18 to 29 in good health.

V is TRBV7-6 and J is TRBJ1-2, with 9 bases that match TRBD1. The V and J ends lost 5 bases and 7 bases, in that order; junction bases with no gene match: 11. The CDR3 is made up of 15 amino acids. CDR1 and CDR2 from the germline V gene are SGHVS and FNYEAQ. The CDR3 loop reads CASSELSGTGLGYTF. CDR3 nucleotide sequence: TGTGCCAGCAGCGAACTCTCCGGGACAGGGCTTGGCTACACCTTC.

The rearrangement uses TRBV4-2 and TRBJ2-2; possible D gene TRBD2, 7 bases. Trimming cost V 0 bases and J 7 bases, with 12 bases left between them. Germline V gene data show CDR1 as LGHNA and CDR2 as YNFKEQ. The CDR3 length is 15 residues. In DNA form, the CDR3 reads TGTGCCAGCAGCCAAGACTCGGGGGGCAACGGGGAGCTGTTTTTT. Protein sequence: CASSQDSGGNGELFF.

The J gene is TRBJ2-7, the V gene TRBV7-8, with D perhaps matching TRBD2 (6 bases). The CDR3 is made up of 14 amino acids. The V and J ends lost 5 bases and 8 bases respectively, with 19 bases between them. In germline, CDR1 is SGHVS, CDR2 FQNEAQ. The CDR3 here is CASSEFRDLWKQYF. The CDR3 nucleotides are TGTGCCAGCAGCGAGTTCCGGGACTTGTGGAAGCAGTACTTC.

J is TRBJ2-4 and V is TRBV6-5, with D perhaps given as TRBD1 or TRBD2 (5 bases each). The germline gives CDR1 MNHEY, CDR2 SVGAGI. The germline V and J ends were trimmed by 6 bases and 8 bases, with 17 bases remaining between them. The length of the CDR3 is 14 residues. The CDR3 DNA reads TGTGCCAGCAGGACGGGACCCGAGAGGCACATTCAGTACTTC. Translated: CASRTGPERHIQYF.

This CDR3 reads CASSRRGETTDTQYF. The CDR3 region has the DNA TGTGCCAGCAGCCGGAGAGGGGAAACCACAGATACGCAGTATTTT. The chain employs TRBV9 and TRBJ2-3, with D perhaps given as TRBD1 or TRBD2 (5 bases each). CDR1 and CDR2 from the germline V gene are SGDLS and YYNGEE. Trimming removed 4 bases at V and 2 bases at J, with 14 bases between. The CDR3 extends over 15 amino acids.

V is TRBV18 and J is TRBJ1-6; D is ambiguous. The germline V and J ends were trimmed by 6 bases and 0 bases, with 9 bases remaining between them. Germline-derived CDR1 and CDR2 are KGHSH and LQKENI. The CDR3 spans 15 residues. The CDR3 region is CASSSESSYNSPLHF. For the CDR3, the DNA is TGTGCCAGCTCGTCCGAAAGCTCCTATAATTCACCCCTCCACTTT.

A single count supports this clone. This chain's CDR3 is CASSLQGGNEQFF. CDR3 coding DNA: TGTGCCAGCAGTTTGCAGGGGGGCAATGAGCAGTTCTTC. The chain is built from TRBV27 and TRBJ2-1, with a weak D call TRBD1 (7 bases). V lost 3 bases to trimming and J lost 6 bases, with 9 bases between them. There are 13 residues in the CDR3. The germline gives CDR1 MNHEY, CDR2 SMNVEV (reference sequence).

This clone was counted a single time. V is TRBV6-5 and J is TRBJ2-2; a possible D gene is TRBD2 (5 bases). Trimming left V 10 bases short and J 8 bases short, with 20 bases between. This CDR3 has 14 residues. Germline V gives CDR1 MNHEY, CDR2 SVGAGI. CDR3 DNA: TGTGCCACGAACCGGGATCCCTTTACAGGGGAGCTGTTTTTT. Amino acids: CATNRDPFTGELFF.

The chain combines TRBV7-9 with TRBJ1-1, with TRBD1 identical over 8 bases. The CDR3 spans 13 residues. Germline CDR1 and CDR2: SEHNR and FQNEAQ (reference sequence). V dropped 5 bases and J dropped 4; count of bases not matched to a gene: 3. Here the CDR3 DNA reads TGTGCCAGCAGCGGACAGGGTAGCACTGAAGCTTTCTTT. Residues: CASSGQGSTEAFF.

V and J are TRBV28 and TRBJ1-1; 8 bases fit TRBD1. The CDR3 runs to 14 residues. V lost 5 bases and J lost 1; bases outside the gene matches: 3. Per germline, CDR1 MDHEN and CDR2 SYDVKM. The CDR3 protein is CASSTGQANTEAFF. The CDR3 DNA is TGTGCCAGCAGTACGGGACAGGCGAACACTGAAGCTTTCTTT. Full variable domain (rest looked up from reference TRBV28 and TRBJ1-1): DVKVTQSSRYLVKRTGEKVFLECVQDMDHENMFWYRQDPGLGLRLIYFSYDVKMKEKGDIPEGYSVSREKKERFSLILESASTNQTSMYLCASSTGQANTEAFFGQGTRLTVV.

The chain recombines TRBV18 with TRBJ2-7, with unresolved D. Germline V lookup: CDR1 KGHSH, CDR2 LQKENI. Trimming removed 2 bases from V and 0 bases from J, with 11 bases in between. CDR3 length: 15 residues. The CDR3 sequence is CASSPKQTSSYEQYF. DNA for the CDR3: TGTGCCAGCTCACCAAAGCAGACGAGCTCCTACGAGCAGTACTTC.

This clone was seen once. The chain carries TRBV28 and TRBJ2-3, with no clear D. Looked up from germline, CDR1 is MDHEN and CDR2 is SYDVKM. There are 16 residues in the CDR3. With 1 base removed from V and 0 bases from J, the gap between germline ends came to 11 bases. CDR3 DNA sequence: TGTGCCAGCAGTTTATATGTGCCCCCTAGCACAGATACGCAGTATTTT. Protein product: CASSLYVPPSTDTQYF.

Here the CDR3 reads CASSQVGEETQYF. CDR3 DNA: TGTGCCAGCAGCCAAGTCGGGGAGGAGACCCAGTACTTC. The rearrangement joins TRBV5-5 to TRBJ2-5, with D possibly being TRBD2 (5 bases). With 4 bases removed from V and 5 bases from J, the gap between germline ends came to 12 bases. Per germline, CDR1 SGHKS and CDR2 YYEKEE (reference sequence). This CDR3 is 13 amino acids long.

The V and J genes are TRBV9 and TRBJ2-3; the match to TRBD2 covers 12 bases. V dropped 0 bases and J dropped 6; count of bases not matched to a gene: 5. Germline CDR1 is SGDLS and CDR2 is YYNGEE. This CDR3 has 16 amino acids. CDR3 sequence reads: CASSVVLAGGVDTQYF. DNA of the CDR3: TGTGCCAGCAGCGTAGTACTAGCGGGAGGAGTGGATACGCAGTATTTT.

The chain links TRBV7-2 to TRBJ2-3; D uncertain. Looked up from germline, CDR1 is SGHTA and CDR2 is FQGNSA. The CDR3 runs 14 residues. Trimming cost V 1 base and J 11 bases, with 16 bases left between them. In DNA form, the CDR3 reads TGTGCCAGCAGCTTAGGACCAATGCCTTATCAGCAGTATTTT. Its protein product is CASSLGPMPYQQYF.